This paragraph covers one T cell receptor (beta chain) sequence. The antigen is unknown. Trimming took off 5 bases at V and 0 bases at J, with 11 bases between the two ends. In germline, CDR1 is SNHLY, CDR2 FYNNEI. The CDR3 sequence is 15 residues long. This entry belongs to a study of early T cells in non-severe SARS-CoV-2 infection. About the study: Sequencing of unsorted whole blood was done on bulk RNA, leaving chains unpaired. Study-level findings and limits: Clonotype matching in VDJdb favored anti-spike CD8 responses and did not capture private and CD4 specificities.

Unique molecular identifiers were attached to individual cDNA molecules. TCRdb processed the 5' RACE reads anew with MiXCR; each CDR3 protein has one entry. Among about 35,000 distinct CDR3 sequences listed, 5% were seen once. The chain recombines TRBV2 with TRBJ2-4, with D possibly being TRBD1 (5 bases). This TCR came from an adult who was a healthcare worker with PCR-confirmed SARS-CoV-2 infection or an uninfected control (not recorded which). The sequenced material came from whole blood. CDR3 DNA sequence: TGTGCCAGCAGTATTCTAGGACAAGCCAAAAACATTCAGTACTTC. This codes for CASSILGQAKNIQYF.